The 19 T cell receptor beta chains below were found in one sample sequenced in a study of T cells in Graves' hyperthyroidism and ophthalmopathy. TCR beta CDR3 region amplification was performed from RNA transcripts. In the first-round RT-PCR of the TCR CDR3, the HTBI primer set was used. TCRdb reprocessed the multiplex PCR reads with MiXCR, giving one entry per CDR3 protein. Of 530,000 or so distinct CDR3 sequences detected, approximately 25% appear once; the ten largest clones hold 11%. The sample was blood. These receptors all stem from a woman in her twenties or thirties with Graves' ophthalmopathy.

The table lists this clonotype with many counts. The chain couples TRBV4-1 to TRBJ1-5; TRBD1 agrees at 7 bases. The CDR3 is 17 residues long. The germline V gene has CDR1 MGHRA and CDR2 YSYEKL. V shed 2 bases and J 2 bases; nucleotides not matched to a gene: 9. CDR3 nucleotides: TGCGCCAGCAGCCAAAAAAGTTTCACAGGGGGCAATCAGCCCCAGCATTTT. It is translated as CASSQKSFTGGNQPQHF.

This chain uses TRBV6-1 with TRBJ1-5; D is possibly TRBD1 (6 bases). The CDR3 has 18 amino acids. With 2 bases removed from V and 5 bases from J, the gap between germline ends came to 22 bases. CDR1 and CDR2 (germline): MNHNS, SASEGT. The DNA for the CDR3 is TGTGCCAGCAGTGAACAACCCAGTGGGGGCAAAATTGATCAGCCCCAGCATTTT. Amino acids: CASSEQPSGGKIDQPQHF.

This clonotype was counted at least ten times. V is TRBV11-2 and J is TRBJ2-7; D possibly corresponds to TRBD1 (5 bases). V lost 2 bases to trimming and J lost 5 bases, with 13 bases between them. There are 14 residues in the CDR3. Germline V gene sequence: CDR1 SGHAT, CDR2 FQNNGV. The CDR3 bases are TGTGCCAGCAGCTTATCAACAGGTAGCCACGAGCAGTACTTC. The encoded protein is CASSLSTGSHEQYF.

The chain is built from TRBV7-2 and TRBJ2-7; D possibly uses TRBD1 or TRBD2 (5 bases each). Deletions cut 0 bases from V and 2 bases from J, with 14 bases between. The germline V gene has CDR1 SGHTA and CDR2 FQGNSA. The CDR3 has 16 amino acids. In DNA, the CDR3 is TGTGCCAGCAGCTTAGCGGGACCGGGATTCGCCTACGAGCAGTACTTC. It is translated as CASSLAGPGFAYEQYF.

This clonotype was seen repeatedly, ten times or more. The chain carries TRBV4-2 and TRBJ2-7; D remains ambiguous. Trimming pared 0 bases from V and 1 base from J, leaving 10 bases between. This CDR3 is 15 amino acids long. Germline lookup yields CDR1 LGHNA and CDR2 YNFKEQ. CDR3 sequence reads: CASSQETGSSYEQYF. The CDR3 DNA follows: TGTGCCAGCAGCCAAGAAACCGGGTCGTCCTACGAGCAGTACTTC.

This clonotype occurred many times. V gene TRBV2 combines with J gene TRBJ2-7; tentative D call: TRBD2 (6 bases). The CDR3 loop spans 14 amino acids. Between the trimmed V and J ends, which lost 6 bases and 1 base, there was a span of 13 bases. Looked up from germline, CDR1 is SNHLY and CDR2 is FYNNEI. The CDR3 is CASRKEGPSYEQYF. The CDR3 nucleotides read TGTGCCAGCAGAAAGGAGGGGCCGTCCTACGAGCAGTACTTC.

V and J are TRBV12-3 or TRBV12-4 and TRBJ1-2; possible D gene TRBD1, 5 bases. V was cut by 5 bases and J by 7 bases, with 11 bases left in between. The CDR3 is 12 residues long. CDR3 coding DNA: TGTGCCAGCAGTCGGGGTCAGGGTGGCTACACCTTC. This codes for CASSRGQGGYTF.

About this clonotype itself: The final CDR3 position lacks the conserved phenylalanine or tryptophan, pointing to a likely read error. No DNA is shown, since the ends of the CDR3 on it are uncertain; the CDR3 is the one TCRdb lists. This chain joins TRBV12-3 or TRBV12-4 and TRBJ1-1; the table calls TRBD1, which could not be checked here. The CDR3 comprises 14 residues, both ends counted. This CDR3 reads CASIGGISNTEACL.

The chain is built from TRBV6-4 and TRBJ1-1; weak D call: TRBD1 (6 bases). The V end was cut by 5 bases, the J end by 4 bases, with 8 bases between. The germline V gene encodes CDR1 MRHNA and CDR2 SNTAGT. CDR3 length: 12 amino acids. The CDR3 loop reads CASSRTATEAFF. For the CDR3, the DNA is TGTGCCAGCAGTCGGACAGCCACTGAAGCTTTCTTT.

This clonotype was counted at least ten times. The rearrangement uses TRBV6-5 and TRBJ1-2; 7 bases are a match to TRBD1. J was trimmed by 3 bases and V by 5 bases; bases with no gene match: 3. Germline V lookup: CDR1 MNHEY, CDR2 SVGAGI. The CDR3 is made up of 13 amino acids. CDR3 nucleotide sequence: TGTGCCAGCAGTCCAGGGGGTGACTATGGCTACACCTTC. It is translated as CASSPGGDYGYTF.

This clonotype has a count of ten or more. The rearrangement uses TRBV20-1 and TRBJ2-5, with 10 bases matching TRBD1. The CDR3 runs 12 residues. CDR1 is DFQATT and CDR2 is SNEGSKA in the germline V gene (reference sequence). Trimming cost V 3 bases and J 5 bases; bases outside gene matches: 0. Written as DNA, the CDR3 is TGCAGTGCTAGGACAGGGGGCGAGACCCAGTACTTC. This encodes CSARTGGETQYF.

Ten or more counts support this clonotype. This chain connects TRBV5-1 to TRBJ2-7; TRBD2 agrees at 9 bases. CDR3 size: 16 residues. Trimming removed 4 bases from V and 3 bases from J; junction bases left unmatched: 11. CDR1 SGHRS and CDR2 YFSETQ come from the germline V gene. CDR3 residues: CASSPQLSGGSYEQYF. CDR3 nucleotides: TGCGCCAGCAGCCCACAGTTAAGCGGGGGGAGCTACGAGCAGTACTTC.

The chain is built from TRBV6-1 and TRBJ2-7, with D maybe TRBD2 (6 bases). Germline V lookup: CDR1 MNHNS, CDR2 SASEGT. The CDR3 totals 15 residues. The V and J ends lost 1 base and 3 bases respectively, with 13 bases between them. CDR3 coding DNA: TGTGCCAGCAGTGAAGTATGGGGGGTGTACTACGAGCAGTACTTC. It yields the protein CASSEVWGVYYEQYF.

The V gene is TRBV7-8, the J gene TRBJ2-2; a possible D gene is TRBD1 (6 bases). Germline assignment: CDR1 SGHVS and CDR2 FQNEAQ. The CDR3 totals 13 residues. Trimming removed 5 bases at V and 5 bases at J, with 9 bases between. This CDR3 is CASSKDRTGELFF. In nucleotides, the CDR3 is TGTGCCAGCAGCAAGGACAGAACCGGGGAGCTGTTTTTT.

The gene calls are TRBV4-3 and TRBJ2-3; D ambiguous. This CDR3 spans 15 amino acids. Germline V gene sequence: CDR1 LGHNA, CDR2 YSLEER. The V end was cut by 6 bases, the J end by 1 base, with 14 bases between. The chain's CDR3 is CASSHDPWGTDTQYF. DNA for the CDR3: TGCGCCAGCAGTCATGATCCCTGGGGCACAGATACGCAGTATTTT.

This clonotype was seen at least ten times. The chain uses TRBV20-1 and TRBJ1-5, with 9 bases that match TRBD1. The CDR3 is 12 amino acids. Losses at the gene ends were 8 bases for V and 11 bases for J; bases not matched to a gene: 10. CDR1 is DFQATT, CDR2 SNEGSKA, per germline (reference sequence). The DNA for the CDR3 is TGCAGTACCGGGACAGGGTTTCTGGCCCAGCATTTT. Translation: CSTGTGFLAQHF.

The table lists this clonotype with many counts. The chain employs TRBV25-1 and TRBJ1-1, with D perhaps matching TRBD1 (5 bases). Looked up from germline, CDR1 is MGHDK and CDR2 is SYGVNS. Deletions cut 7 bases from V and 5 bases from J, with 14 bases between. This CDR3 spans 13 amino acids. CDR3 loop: CASTQGGGTEAFF. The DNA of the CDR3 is TGTGCCAGCACGCAGGGTGGAGGGACTGAAGCTTTCTTT.

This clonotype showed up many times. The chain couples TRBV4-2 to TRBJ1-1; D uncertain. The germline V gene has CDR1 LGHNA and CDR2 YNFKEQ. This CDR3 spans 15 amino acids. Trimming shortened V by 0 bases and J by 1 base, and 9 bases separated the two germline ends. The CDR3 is CASSQEEFGNTEAFF. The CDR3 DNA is TGTGCCAGCAGCCAAGAAGAATTTGGGAACACTGAAGCTTTCTTT.

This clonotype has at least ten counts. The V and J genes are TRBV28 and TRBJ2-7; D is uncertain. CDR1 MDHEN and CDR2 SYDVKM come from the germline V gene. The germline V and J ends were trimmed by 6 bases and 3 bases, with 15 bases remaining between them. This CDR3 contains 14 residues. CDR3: CASSPDFLGYEQYF. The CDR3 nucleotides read TGTGCCAGCAGCCCAGACTTCCTAGGCTACGAGCAGTACTTC.